The next 32 T cell receptor beta chains were all read from a single sample in a study of cytomegalovirus exposure and HLA in healthy donors. Primers included in the PCR were 60 Vbeta and 13 Jbeta primers. The assay was immunoSEQ multiplex PCR, and TCRdb's table has in-frame clones only and misses some. This sample has 72,000 or so clones, with roughly 75% found just once. Sequencing used PBMCs. The receptors derive from a woman in her twenties or thirties in good health and CMV-seropositive.

DNA for the CDR3: TGTGCCATCAGTCTGACTAGCGGTGGGGAGACCCAGTACTTC. It specifies CAISLTSGGETQYF. The J gene is TRBJ2-5, the V gene TRBV10-3, with 9 bases matching TRBD2. Germline assignment: CDR1 ENHRY and CDR2 SYGVKD. V lost 5 bases and J lost 5; bases outside the gene matches: 6. CDR3 size: 14 residues.

This clone was found once. The V gene is TRBV15, the J gene TRBJ1-2; D unclear. CDR1 is LNHNV and CDR2 is YYDKDF in the germline V gene (reference sequence). V lost 0 bases to trimming and J lost 3 bases, with 8 bases between them. This CDR3 has 14 residues. The CDR3 bases are TGTGCCACCAGCAGAGAGGTGGGCCACTATGGCTACACCTTC. This sequence encodes CATSREVGHYGYTF.

V gene TRBV11-2 combines with J gene TRBJ1-2; D not certain. Trimming cost V 2 bases and J 8 bases, with 9 bases left between them. This CDR3 has 12 residues. Germline values: CDR1 SGHAT, CDR2 FQNNGV. CDR3 protein: CASSLSGRGYTF. CDR3 coding DNA: TGTGCCAGCAGCTTATCCGGTCGGGGCTACACCTTC.

This clone was seen once. The rearrangement links TRBV7-2 to TRBJ2-3; 10 positions agree with TRBD2. Unmatched junction bases numbered 11, after V lost 5 bases and J lost 3 bases. Germline V gene lookup returns CDR1 SGHTA and CDR2 FQGNSA. The CDR3 is 17 residues long. Here the CDR3 DNA reads TGTGCCAGCAGCGCAATTTCGGGGGGACTAGCGACAGATACGCAGTATTTT. Translating gives CASSAISGGLATDTQYF.

This clone was detected only a few times. The V call is TRBV27, the J call TRBJ1-5, with D possibly TRBD1 on 5 matching bases. There are 17 residues in the CDR3. Germline V gene lookup returns CDR1 MNHEY and CDR2 SMNVEV (reference sequence). The ends were cut back, 6 bases at V and 0 bases at J, with 18 bases in the middle. The CDR3 DNA follows: TGTGCCAGCAGAGCCGGGGGAGGGTTCCTTAGCAATCAGCCCCAGCATTTT. It encodes CASRAGGGFLSNQPQHF.

The rearrangement uses TRBV7-9 and TRBJ1-2, with TRBD1 matching over 7 bases. This CDR3 comprises 15 residues. V dropped 2 bases and J dropped 2; count of bases not matched to a gene: 5. In germline, CDR1 is SEHNR, CDR2 FQNEAQ (reference sequence). CDR3 loop: CASSLLRGLNYGYTF. CDR3 in DNA: TGTGCCAGCAGCTTATTAAGGGGGCTCAACTATGGCTACACCTTC.

This clone was recorded a few times. The chain is built from TRBV2 and TRBJ1-2; possible D gene TRBD1, 5 bases. The CDR3 runs to 14 residues. The V gene's germline CDR1 is SNHLY and CDR2 FYNNEI. V dropped 10 bases and J dropped 4 bases, with 19 bases sitting between them. The CDR3 DNA sequence: TGTGCCAACATGGTGGGAGGGGAACCCTATGGCTACACCTTC. It yields the protein CANMVGGEPYGYTF. Complete variable domain (other parts from reference TRBV2 and TRBJ1-2): EPEVTQTPSHQVTQMGQEVILRCVPISNHLYFYWYRQILGQKVEFLVSFYNNEISEKSEIFDDQFSVERPDGSNFTLKIRSTKLEDSAMYFCANMVGGEPYGYTFGSGTRLTVV.

In its sample, this clone was seen a few times. CDR3 residues: CASSSGRGEQFF. Written as DNA, the CDR3 is TGTGCCAGCAGTAGCGGGAGGGGAGAGCAGTTCTTC. V is TRBV2 and J is TRBJ2-1, with 10 bases fitting TRBD2. CDR3 length: 12 amino acids. Germline CDR1 and CDR2: SNHLY and FYNNEI. The V and J ends lost 5 bases and 10 bases, in that order; junction bases with no gene match: 2.

V is TRBV7-6 and J is TRBJ2-7; no definite D call. Germline lookup yields CDR1 SGHVS and CDR2 FNYEAQ. V lost 5 bases and J 4 bases, leaving 18 bases between the germline ends. There are 15 residues in the CDR3. The CDR3 region is CASSPQSPGPYEQYF. The CDR3 nucleotides read TGTGCCAGCAGCCCCCAGTCTCCGGGTCCGTACGAGCAGTACTTC.

The table lists this clone with a few counts. The chain is built from TRBV19 and TRBJ2-7; possibly TRBD2 for D (6 bases). The CDR3 sequence is 13 residues long. Germline V gene lookup returns CDR1 LNHDA and CDR2 SQIVND (reference sequence). V lost 0 bases, J lost 6 bases, and 9 bases lay in between. The CDR3 nucleotides are TGTGCCAGTAGTATAGACGGGAGTGGCGAGCAGTACTTC. Its translation is CASSIDGSGEQYF.

The chain joins TRBV5-4 to TRBJ1-1; 7 bases fit TRBD1. V lost 4 bases and J lost 1; bases outside the gene matches: 13. Germline V gives CDR1 SGHNT, CDR2 YYREEE (reference sequence). The CDR3 covers 17 residues. CDR3 in amino acids: CASSPFRTGVKNTEAFF. For the CDR3, the DNA is TGTGCCAGCAGCCCGTTCCGCACAGGGGTCAAGAACACTGAAGCTTTCTTT.

CDR3 sequence reads: CASSQGRSAGLGDEQYF. CDR3 DNA sequence: TGTGCCAGCAGCCAAGGGAGGAGCGCGGGATTAGGCGACGAGCAGTACTTC. The V gene is TRBV4-2, the J gene TRBJ2-7, with D possibly being TRBD2 (6 bases). The CDR3 runs 17 residues. Germline values: CDR1 LGHNA, CDR2 YNFKEQ. V was cut by 1 base and J by 5 bases, with 21 bases left in between.

V is TRBV7-2 and J is TRBJ2-7; 10 nucleotides line up with TRBD1. The germline gives CDR1 SGHTA, CDR2 FQGNSA. The CDR3 is 15 residues long. V gave up 0 bases and J gave up 5 bases; unmatched junction bases: 4. CDR3 nucleotide sequence: TGTGCCAGCAGCTTAGCCCCGGGACAGGGGAACGAGCAGTACTTC. It encodes CASSLAPGQGNEQYF.

The V call is TRBV5-1, the J call TRBJ2-1; a possible D gene is TRBD1 (6 bases). With 4 bases removed from V and 4 bases from J, the gap between germline ends came to 9 bases. The germline gives CDR1 SGHRS, CDR2 YFSETQ. This CDR3 is 13 amino acids long. DNA for the CDR3: TGCGCCAGCAGCCTTGACAGGTACAATGAGCAGTTCTTC. Translating it yields CASSLDRYNEQFF.

The V call is TRBV28, the J call TRBJ2-7, with 10 bases identical to TRBD2. The CDR3 consists of 16 residues. J gave up 5 bases and V 3 bases, and 10 bases lay outside the gene matches. Germline CDR1 and CDR2: MDHEN and SYDVKM. Here the CDR3 reads CASSLESGRAGNEQYF. CDR3 DNA sequence: TGTGCCAGCAGTTTGGAGAGCGGGAGGGCCGGGAACGAGCAGTACTTC.

In this sample, this clone turned up a few times. The V call is TRBV6-6, the J call TRBJ1-1; 9 nucleotides align to TRBD1. Unmatched junction bases numbered 4, after V lost 4 bases and J lost 1 base. In germline, CDR1 is MNHNY, CDR2 SVGAGI (reference sequence). The CDR3 runs 15 residues. The DNA for the CDR3 is TGTGCCAGCAGTTTAAAGGGACAGGGGAACACTGAAGCTTTCTTT. Residues: CASSLKGQGNTEAFF.

The CDR3 DNA reads as TGTGCCAGCAGCCCACCAGGACTTAGGGCCTACGAGCAGTACTTC. Its translation is CASSPPGLRAYEQYF. The gene calls are TRBV7-9 and TRBJ2-7, with TRBD2 as a possible D gene (5 bases). The CDR3 totals 15 residues. Trimming removed 5 bases at V and 2 bases at J, with 16 bases between. Germline CDR1 reads SEHNR; CDR2 reads FQNEAQ (reference sequence).

The V and J genes are TRBV7-8 and TRBJ1-2; D is unclear. The ends were cut back, 5 bases at V and 3 bases at J, with 10 bases in the middle. Per the germline V gene, CDR1 is SGHVS and CDR2 is FQNEAQ. The CDR3 extends over 13 amino acids. In DNA, the CDR3 is TGTGCCAGCAGCGGCAGGTTGGACTATGGCTACACCTTC. This translates into CASSGRLDYGYTF. The full variable domain, completed using reference TRBV7-8 and TRBJ1-2, is GAGVSQSPRYKVAKRGQDVALRCDPISGHVSLFWYQQALGQGPEFLTYFQNEAQLDKSGLPSDRFFAERPEGSVSTLKIQRTQQEDSAVYLCASSGRLDYGYTFGSGTRLTVV.

The V and J genes are TRBV28 and TRBJ2-3, with a possible D match to TRBD1 (5 bases). V was trimmed by 7 bases and J by 4 bases, leaving 12 bases between them. Germline V gives CDR1 MDHEN, CDR2 SYDVKM. The CDR3 loop spans 13 amino acids. The CDR3 region has the DNA TGTGCCAGCACTGGGGCGGCCCCAGATACGCAGTATTTT. This codes for CASTGAAPDTQYF. The full variable domain, with the rest looked up from reference TRBV28 and TRBJ2-3, is DVKVTQSSRYLVKRTGEKVFLECVQDMDHENMFWYRQDPGLGLRLIYFSYDVKMKEKGDIPEGYSVSREKKERFSLILESASTNQTSMYLCASTGAAPDTQYFGPGTRLTVL.

The chain combines TRBV19 with TRBJ1-2; 9 nucleotides match TRBD1. CDR1 and CDR2 from the germline V gene are LNHDA and SQIVND (reference sequence). The CDR3 has 12 amino acids. V trimming: 9 bases; J trimming: 8 bases; junction bases outside the gene matches: 7. The CDR3 spells CASRDRESGYTF. In nucleotides, the CDR3 is TGTGCCAGCCGGGACAGGGAAAGCGGCTACACCTTC.

The V and J genes are TRBV7-2 and TRBJ2-1, with D unclear. CDR3 length: 15 residues. V lost 5 bases, J lost 0 bases, and 11 bases lay in between. The germline CDR1 and CDR2 sequences are SGHTA and FQGNSA. The CDR3 DNA is TGTGCCAGCAGCCGCACGGCGGCCTCCTACAATGAGCAGTTCTTC. Translation gives CASSRTAASYNEQFF.

This rearrangement joins TRBV4-1 to TRBJ2-7; perhaps TRBD2 as D (6 bases). CDR1 MGHRA and CDR2 YSYEKL come from the germline V gene. This CDR3 has 15 residues. V was shortened by 1 base and J by 4 bases, with 14 bases between the two germline ends. The CDR3 DNA is TGCGCCAGCAGCCAAGGGCGGGGAGGACTGTACGAGCAGTACTTC. Its translation: CASSQGRGGLYEQYF.

The rearrangement joins TRBV6-5 to TRBJ1-2; D is undetermined. The CDR3 has 13 residues. Trimming pared 3 bases from V and 8 bases from J, leaving 13 bases between. Germline CDR1 and CDR2: MNHEY and SVGAGI. The CDR3 sequence: CASSYPAGEGYTF. CDR3 in DNA: TGTGCCAGCAGTTATCCTGCGGGTGAGGGCTACACCTTC.

This clone was counted once. The chain links TRBV19 to TRBJ2-3; 7 nucleotides agree with TRBD1. V was clipped by 5 bases and J by 2 bases; unmatched bases: 7. The CDR3 totals 15 residues. Germline-derived CDR1 and CDR2 are LNHDA and SQIVND (reference sequence). The CDR3 here is CASSGRTGFTDTQYF. CDR3 in DNA: TGTGCCAGTAGTGGACGGACAGGATTCACAGATACGCAGTATTTT.

This clone was detected a few times. The CDR3 nucleotides are TGTGCCAGCAGTTTACCTATAGCGGGAGGGCCAGGCGAGCAGTTCTTC. It specifies CASSLPIAGGPGEQFF. The V call is TRBV28, the J call TRBJ2-1; 11 bases align to TRBD2. The V and J ends lost 2 bases and 10 bases, in that order; junction bases with no gene match: 10. The germline V gene encodes CDR1 MDHEN and CDR2 SYDVKM. The length of the CDR3 is 16 residues.

The chain links TRBV7-2 to TRBJ2-7; 8 bases map to TRBD2. J gave up 2 bases and V 5 bases, and 8 bases lay outside the gene matches. This CDR3 is built from 15 residues. CDR1 is SGHTA, CDR2 FQGNSA, per germline. CDR3 sequence reads: CASSNAGTRTYEQYF. The CDR3 nucleotides read TGTGCCAGCAGCAACGCCGGGACTAGAACCTACGAGCAGTACTTC. The variable domain in full, completed from reference TRBV7-2 and TRBJ2-7, reads GAGVSQSPSNKVTEKGKDVELRCDPISGHTALYWYRQSLGQGLEFLIYFQGNSAPDKSGLPSDRFSAERTGGSVSTLTIQRTQQEDSAVYLCASSNAGTRTYEQYFGPGTRLTVT.

The chain employs TRBV15 and TRBJ1-1, with D uncertain. The germline V gene has CDR1 LNHNV and CDR2 YYDKDF (reference sequence). There are 14 residues in the CDR3. Trimming shortened V by 1 base and J by 0 bases, and 6 bases separated the two germline ends. Written as DNA, the CDR3 is TGTGCCACCAGCAGAGCCCCAGTGAACACTGAAGCTTTCTTT. This sequence encodes CATSRAPVNTEAFF.

This chain uses TRBV7-2 with TRBJ2-5, with 15 nucleotides matching TRBD2. Germline CDR1 reads SGHTA; CDR2 reads FQGNSA. Germline trimming cut 4 bases from V and 4 bases from J; bases unmatched to any gene: 7. There are 17 residues in the CDR3. The CDR3 nucleotides are TGTGCCAGCAGCTACAGGACTAGCGGGAGGGCCGTAGAGACCCAGTACTTC. As protein: CASSYRTSGRAVETQYF.

This clone was detected only once. One end of the junction does not line up with germline, which may come from a read error. The J gene is TRBJ2-2, the V gene TRBV5-6, with D perhaps matching TRBD1 (6 bases). Germline CDR1 is SGHDT and CDR2 is YYEEEE. CDR3 length: 14 amino acids. CDR3 loop: CACSLQGGHGELFF. Here the CDR3 DNA reads TGTGCCTGCAGCTTACAGGGTGGACACGGGGAGCTGTTTTTT.

This clone was counted at least ten times. The chain has TRBV10-1 and TRBJ2-2, with TRBD1 matching 8 bases. Trimming at V came to 7 bases and at J to 2 bases, leaving 6 bases not matched to a gene. CDR1 is WNHNN and CDR2 is SYGVQD in the germline V gene (reference sequence). This CDR3 is 15 amino acids long. The CDR3, as DNA: TGCGCCAGCAATCCAGGGGGCCCAAACACCGGGGAGCTGTTTTTT. It translates to CASNPGGPNTGELFF.

The chain is built from TRBV5-5 and TRBJ1-5, with 7 bases identical to TRBD1. Germline assignment: CDR1 SGHKS and CDR2 YYEKEE (reference sequence). Trimming took 0 bases from V and 6 from J; bases not matched to a gene: 3. CDR3 size: 14 residues. CDR3: CASSLGGGTQPQHF. CDR3 nucleotides: TGTGCCAGCAGCTTGGGAGGGGGCACTCAGCCCCAGCATTTT.

The V call is TRBV9, the J call TRBJ1-1; the D gene is possibly TRBD1 (6 bases). V was pared by 4 bases and J by 1 base, with 11 bases between. The CDR3 has 14 residues. From germline, CDR1 is SGDLS and CDR2 YYNGEE. The CDR3 loop is CASSTLDRNTEAFF. The DNA of the CDR3 is TGTGCCAGCAGCACCCTGGACAGGAACACTGAAGCTTTCTTT.